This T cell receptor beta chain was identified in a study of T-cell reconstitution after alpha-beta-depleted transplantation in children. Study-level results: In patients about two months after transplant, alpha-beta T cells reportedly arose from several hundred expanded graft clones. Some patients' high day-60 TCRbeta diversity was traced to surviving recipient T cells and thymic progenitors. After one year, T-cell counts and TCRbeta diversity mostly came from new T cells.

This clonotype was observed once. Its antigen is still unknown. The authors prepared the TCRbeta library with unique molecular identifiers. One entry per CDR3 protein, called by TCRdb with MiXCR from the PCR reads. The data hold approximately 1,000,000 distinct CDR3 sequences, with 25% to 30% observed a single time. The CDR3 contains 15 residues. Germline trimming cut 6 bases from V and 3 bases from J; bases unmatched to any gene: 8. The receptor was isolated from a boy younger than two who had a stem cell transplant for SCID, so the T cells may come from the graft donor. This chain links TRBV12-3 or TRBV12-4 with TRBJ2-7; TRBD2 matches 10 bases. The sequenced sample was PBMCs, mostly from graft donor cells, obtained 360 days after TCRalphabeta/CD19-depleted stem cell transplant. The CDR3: CASSRRTSGIYEQYF. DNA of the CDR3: TGTGCCAGCAGCCGACGGACTAGCGGTATCTACGAGCAGTACTTC.